The source of this T cell receptor beta chain is a study of blood T cell repertoires in COVID-19. Study overall: Samples taken during acute and convalescent COVID-19 were collected in the United States, Italy and Spain.

V lost 2 bases, J lost 2 bases, and 9 bases stayed unmatched. Germline V gives CDR1 GTSNPN, CDR2 SVGIG (reference sequence). This CDR3 spans 16 amino acids. Under the authors' procedure: The authors estimated nucleated cell counts from reference gene primer amplification. Clones were sequenced by immunoSEQ multiplex PCR, and TCRdb holds only the in-frame ones, with some missing. That table gives V, J and clone size, and the DNA gave D and trimming. The sample has some 210,000 clones; about 93% are singletons. This TCR was sampled from a man in his 60s with COVID-19, enrolled during active disease. The sample consisted of peripheral blood. V is TRBV30 and J is TRBJ1-5; 7 nucleotides line up with TRBD1. The CDR3 coding sequence is TGTGCCTGGAGTAATCGCTGGACAGGTCGCAATCAGCCCCAGCATTTT. Its translation: CAWSNRWTGRNQPQHF.